This entry is about one T cell receptor beta chain. These data are taken from a study of T cell responses to AZD1222 COVID-19 vaccine. Sequencing used immunoSEQ multiplex PCR; TCRdb keeps in-frame clones, though not all of them. The profile shows about 92,000 clones, roughly 90% of them singletons. Germline V gene data show CDR1 as MNHEY and CDR2 as SVGAGI. Trimming pared 0 bases from V and 2 bases from J, leaving 12 bases between. The length of the CDR3 is 16 residues. This sequence was found in an adult in good health. The chain carries TRBV6-5 and TRBJ2-3, with D possibly matching TRBD2 (6 bases). The specimen was peripheral blood, collected on day 0 of AZD1222 vaccination. CDR3 bases: TGTGCCAGCAGTTACTCGGTAGCGGCTTACACAGATACGCAGTATTTT. This translates into CASSYSVAAYTDTQYF.